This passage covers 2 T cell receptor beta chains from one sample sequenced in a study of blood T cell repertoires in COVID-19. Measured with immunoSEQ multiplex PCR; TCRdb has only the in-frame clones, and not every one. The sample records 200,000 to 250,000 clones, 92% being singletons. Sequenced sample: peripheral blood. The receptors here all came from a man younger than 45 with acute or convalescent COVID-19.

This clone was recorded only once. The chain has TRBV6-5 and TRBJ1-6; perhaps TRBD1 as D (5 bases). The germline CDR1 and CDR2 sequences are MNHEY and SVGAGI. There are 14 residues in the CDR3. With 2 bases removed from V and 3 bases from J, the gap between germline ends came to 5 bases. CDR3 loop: CASSYDSYNSPLHF. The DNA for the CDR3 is TGTGCCAGCAGTTACGACAGCTATAATTCACCCCTCCACTTT.

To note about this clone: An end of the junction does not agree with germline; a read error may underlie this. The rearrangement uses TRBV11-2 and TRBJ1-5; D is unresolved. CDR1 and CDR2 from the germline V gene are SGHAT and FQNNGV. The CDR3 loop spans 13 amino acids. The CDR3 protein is CASSLDVNQPQHF. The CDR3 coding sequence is TGTGCCAGCAGTTTAGACGTCAATCAGCCCCAGCATTTT.